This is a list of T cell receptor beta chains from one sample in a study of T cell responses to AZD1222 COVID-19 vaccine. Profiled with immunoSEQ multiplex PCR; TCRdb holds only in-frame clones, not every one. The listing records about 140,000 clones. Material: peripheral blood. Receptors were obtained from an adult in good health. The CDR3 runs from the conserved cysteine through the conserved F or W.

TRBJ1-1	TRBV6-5	CASRPSGQMNTEAFF
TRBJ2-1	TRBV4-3	CASSQGFGAGKLNEQFF
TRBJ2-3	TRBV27	CASSLGGTSTDTQYF
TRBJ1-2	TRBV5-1	CASSLVSDYGYTF
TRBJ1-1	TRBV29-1	CSVEVTDTEAFF
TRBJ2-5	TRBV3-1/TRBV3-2	CASSQRKTGIGETQYF
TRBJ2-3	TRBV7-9	CASSPIRARETSSTDTQYF
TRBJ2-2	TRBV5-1	CASSSGLAGSNTGELFF
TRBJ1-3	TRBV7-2	CASSLEGYGNTIYF
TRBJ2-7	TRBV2	CASRWQGYYEQYF
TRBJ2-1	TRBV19	CASSTTGVREQFF
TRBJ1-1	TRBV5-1	CASSLISRVQGRTNTEAFF
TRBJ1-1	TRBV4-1	CASSQHEQTNTEAFF
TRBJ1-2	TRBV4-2	CASSQGTGNNYGYTF
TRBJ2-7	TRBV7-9	CASSLVLGDRSYEQYF
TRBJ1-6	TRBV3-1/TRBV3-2	CASSQQGNSPLHF
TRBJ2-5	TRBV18	CASSPGAAQETQYF
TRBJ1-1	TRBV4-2	CASSQVPDREDTEAFF
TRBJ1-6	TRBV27	CASSPSGQYNSPLHF
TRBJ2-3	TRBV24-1	CATSDPQGLSTDTQYF
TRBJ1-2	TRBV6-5	CASNVGDYGYTF
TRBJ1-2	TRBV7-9	CASSFLIGGENGYTF
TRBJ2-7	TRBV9	CASSVDSHSYEQYF
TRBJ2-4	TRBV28	CASSVWGAAKNIQYF
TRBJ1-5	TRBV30	CAWSVVSSNQPQHF
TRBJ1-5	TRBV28	CASSSGFGNQPQHF
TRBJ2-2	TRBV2	CASSEGYIANTGELFF
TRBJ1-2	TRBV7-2	CASSSANGQGSYGYTF
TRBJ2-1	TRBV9	CASSGRKGRNEQFF
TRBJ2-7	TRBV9	CASSLSLSTAHEQYF
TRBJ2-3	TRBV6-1	CASSEPTGATDTQYF
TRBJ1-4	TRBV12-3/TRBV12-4	CASSFTGEKLFF
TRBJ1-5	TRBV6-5	CASRRAGTGDQPQHF
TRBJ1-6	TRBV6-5	CASSSLQGALHF
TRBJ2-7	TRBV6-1	CASSERDWQQYF
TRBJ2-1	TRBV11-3	CASSFSRWLAGGPGLFF
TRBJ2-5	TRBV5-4	CASSLTSGGQETQYF
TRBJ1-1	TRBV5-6	CASSGMAGEAFF
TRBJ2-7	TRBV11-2	CASSLVGGGPMAEQYF
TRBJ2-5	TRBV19	CASSNTAQETQYF
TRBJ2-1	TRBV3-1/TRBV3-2	CASSQDVLSYNEQFF
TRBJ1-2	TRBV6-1	CASSESQGAIYGYTF
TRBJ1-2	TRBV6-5	CASTPDVDVGYTF
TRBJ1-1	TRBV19	CASSTPGNQAFF
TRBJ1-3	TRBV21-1	CASSSTGTGYFCDGNTIYF
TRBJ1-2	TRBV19	CASSWTGTGIGYGYTF